The clone carrying this T cell receptor beta chain occurred a few times. The CDR3 is 14 residues long. The ends lost 2 bases at V and 12 bases at J; junction bases unmatched: 12. CDR1 and CDR2 from the germline V gene are SGHTA and FQGTGA. This sample is drawn from a study of CD8+CD57+ T cells in acquired aplastic anemia. Whole-study context: Across the sorted CD4+ and CD8+ cells, DNA amounts averaged about 3.2 ug.

All sequencing subjects had displayed CD8+CD57+ cell expansion on flow cytometry. Severe acquired aplastic anemia was diagnosed in all patients. Researchers used genomic DNA as the template to profile TCR beta VDJ and CDR3. TCRdb re-called the reads through MiXCR, storing one row per CDR3 protein. The sample has 210,000 or so distinct CDR3 sequences, about half seen once; the top ten hold about 20%. The source is a human donor with aplastic anemia. The chain joins TRBV7-3 to TRBJ1-2, with 7 bases aligning to TRBD1. The specimen was sorted CD4+, CD8+, or CD8+CD57+ T cells (not recorded which) from PBMCs. CDR3 region: CASSLHRGSSGNTF. The CDR3 DNA is TGTGCCAGCAGCTTACACAGGGGCAGCTCTGGAAACACCTTC.